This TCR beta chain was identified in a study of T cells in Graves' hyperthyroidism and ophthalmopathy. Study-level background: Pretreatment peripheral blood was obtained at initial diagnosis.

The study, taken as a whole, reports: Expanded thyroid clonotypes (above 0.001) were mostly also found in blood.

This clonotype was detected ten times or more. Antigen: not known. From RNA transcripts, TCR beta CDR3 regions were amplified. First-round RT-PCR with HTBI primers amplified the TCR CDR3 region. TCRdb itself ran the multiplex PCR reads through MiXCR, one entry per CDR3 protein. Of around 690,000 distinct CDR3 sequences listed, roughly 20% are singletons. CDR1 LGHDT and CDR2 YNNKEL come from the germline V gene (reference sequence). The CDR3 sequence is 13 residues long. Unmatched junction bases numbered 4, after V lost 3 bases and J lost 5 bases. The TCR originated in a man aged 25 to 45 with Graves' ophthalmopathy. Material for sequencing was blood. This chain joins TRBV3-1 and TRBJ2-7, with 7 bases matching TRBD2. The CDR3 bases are TGTGCCAGCAGCCAGGGAGGGTTCGACGAGCAGTACTTC. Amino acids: CASSQGGFDEQYF.